Presented here are 25 T cell receptor beta chains from one specimen sequenced in a study of immune evolution from preneoplasia to lung adenocarcinoma. Data came from immunoSEQ multiplex PCR; TCRdb stores just in-frame clones and leaves some out. This sample has some 41,000 clones; more than 60% occur once, and the top ten carry about 4.4%. Sequencing used FFPE invasive lung adenocarcinoma tissue. These receptors were obtained from a person between 60 and 69 years old with lung adenocarcinoma.

As concerns this clone: One end of the junction is discordant with germline, which a read error may explain. This chain links TRBV14 with TRBJ2-2; possibly TRBD1 for D (5 bases). Germline CDR1 and CDR2: SGHDN and FVKESK. The CDR3 is 14 amino acids. The CDR3: CASRQDVRAGELFF. CDR3 DNA: TGTGCCAGCAGACAAGACGTCAGGGCCGGGGAGCTGTTTTTT.

V and J are TRBV5-1 and TRBJ2-5, with 10 bases fitting TRBD2. The CDR3 length is 20 residues. Germline V gene lookup returns CDR1 SGHRS and CDR2 YFSETQ. V shed 4 bases and J 4 bases; nucleotides not matched to a gene: 22. CDR3 DNA sequence: TGCGCCAGCAGCCTCGCGGATGACGGGACTAGCGTATCTCGGGGAGAGACCCAGTACTTC. Amino acid sequence: CASSLADDGTSVSRGETQYF.

The chain combines TRBV18 with TRBJ1-1, with 8 bases lining up with TRBD1. The CDR3 is 16 residues long. The germline gives CDR1 KGHSH, CDR2 LQKENI. The V gene end was trimmed by 3 bases and the J gene end by 0 bases; junction bases not matched to a gene: 6. The CDR3 DNA is TGTGCCAGCTCACCTTGGACAGGGCGGATGAACACTGAAGCTTTCTTT. Amino acid sequence: CASSPWTGRMNTEAFF.

The V gene is TRBV5-6, the J gene TRBJ2-7; 12 nucleotides match TRBD1. This CDR3 has 15 residues. From germline, CDR1 is SGHDT and CDR2 YYEEEE. The trim removed 5 bases at V and 5 bases at J, leaving 8 bases unmatched. The CDR3 loop is CASRRGTGGGDEQYF. The CDR3 region has the DNA TGTGCCAGCAGGCGAGGGACAGGGGGCGGGGACGAGCAGTACTTC.

The chain links TRBV10-3 to TRBJ2-2; 14 bases map to TRBD2. The length of the CDR3 is 19 residues. Germline CDR1 is ENHRY and CDR2 is SYGVKD. V trimming: 6 bases; J trimming: 1 base; junction bases outside the gene matches: 10. CDR3 nucleotide sequence: TGTGCCATCAGAAGAAGGACTAGCGGGAGGAGGGGGAACACCGGGGAGCTGTTTTTT. This encodes CAIRRRTSGRRGNTGELFF.

The rearrangement links TRBV27 to TRBJ2-3, with a weak D call TRBD1 (7 bases). V was cut by 2 bases and J by 8 bases, with 17 bases left in between. This CDR3 has 15 amino acids. Germline loops: CDR1 MNHEY, CDR2 SMNVEV (reference sequence). CDR3 protein: CASSLAGGIVVTQYF. DNA of the CDR3: TGTGCCAGCAGTTTAGCAGGGGGGATAGTGGTTACGCAGTATTTT.

The rearrangement joins TRBV6-5 to TRBJ1-1; D is perhaps TRBD1 (6 bases). Deletions cut 7 bases from V and 4 bases from J, with 13 bases between. CDR3 length: 13 amino acids. The germline gives CDR1 MNHEY, CDR2 SVGAGI. The DNA of the CDR3 is TGTGCCAGCAACCATCAGGGGACCACTGAAGCTTTCTTT. This encodes CASNHQGTTEAFF.

The rearrangement uses TRBV6-4 and TRBJ1-5; possibly TRBD1 for D (5 bases). The CDR3 is 14 residues long. V was clipped by 2 bases and J by 2 bases, with 7 bases between them. Germline V lookup: CDR1 MRHNA, CDR2 SNTAGT. The CDR3 region has the DNA TGTGCCAGCAGTGACGGGGCCGGCAATCAGCCCCAGCATTTT. It specifies CASSDGAGNQPQHF.

This chain connects TRBV21-1 to TRBJ1-1. TRBV21-1 corresponds to a pseudogene. The CDR3 contains 13 residues. Written as DNA, the CDR3 is TGTGCCAGCAGGGAAGGGGGGGGAACTGAAGCTTTCTTT. Translation: CASREGGGTEAFF.

The J gene is TRBJ1-2, the V gene TRBV7-2; D is ambiguous. V lost 5 bases, J lost 5 bases, and 9 bases lay in between. The CDR3 has 12 residues. CDR1 SGHTA and CDR2 FQGNSA come from the germline V gene. The CDR3 here is CASSPQVYGYTF. CDR3 DNA sequence: TGTGCCAGCAGCCCCCAGGTGTATGGCTACACCTTC.

Only a few counts were recorded for this clone. V is TRBV29-1 and J is TRBJ2-1; D perhaps matches TRBD2 (6 bases). The germline V gene has CDR1 SQVTM and CDR2 ANQGSEA. Trimming pared 6 bases from V and 5 bases from J, leaving 11 bases between. The CDR3 is 12 residues long. CDR3 amino acids: CSVGDFDNEQFF. In nucleotides, the CDR3 is TGCAGCGTGGGGGACTTTGACAATGAGCAGTTCTTC.

This clone came up once. The chain couples TRBV19 to TRBJ1-2; D gene unclear. CDR1 is LNHDA and CDR2 is SQIVND in the germline V gene (reference sequence). V lost 5 bases and J lost 3, with 16 bases in between. This CDR3 is 15 amino acids long. The CDR3 spells CASSPPPPRDYGYTF. Written as DNA, the CDR3 is TGTGCCAGTAGTCCTCCCCCCCCGAGGGACTATGGCTACACCTTC.

V and J are TRBV5-1 and TRBJ2-7; D not certain. The CDR3 sequence is 13 residues long. V dropped 1 base and J dropped 3 bases, with 8 bases sitting between them. Germline V CDR1 and CDR2: SGHRS, YFSETQ. The CDR3, as DNA: TGCGCCAGCAGCTTGACACTTAACTACGAGCAGTACTTC. This codes for CASSLTLNYEQYF.

The V call is TRBV5-6, the J call TRBJ1-4, with D unclear. The CDR3 covers 13 residues. The V end was cut by 4 bases, the J end by 7 bases, with 11 bases between. Germline values: CDR1 SGHDT, CDR2 YYEEEE. The CDR3 sequence: CASSADRGEKLFF. In DNA, the CDR3 is TGTGCCAGCAGCGCAGACCGGGGTGAAAAACTGTTTTTT.

The chain joins TRBV5-4 to TRBJ2-1, with 8 positions matching TRBD2. Trimming took 4 bases from V and 4 from J; bases not matched to a gene: 4. CDR1 SGHNT and CDR2 YYREEE come from the germline V gene (reference sequence). The CDR3 is 14 amino acids. The CDR3 coding sequence is TGTGCCAGCAGCGCGACTAGCGTTTACAATGAGCAGTTCTTC. It yields the protein CASSATSVYNEQFF.

The rearrangement links TRBV18 to TRBJ2-1; the match to TRBD2 covers 10 bases. V shed 3 bases and J 6 bases; nucleotides not matched to a gene: 8. The CDR3 spans 16 residues. Germline loops: CDR1 KGHSH, CDR2 LQKENI. CDR3 sequence reads: CASSPYSSGRANEQFF. Written as DNA, the CDR3 is TGTGCCAGCTCACCCTATTCTAGCGGGAGAGCCAATGAGCAGTTCTTC.

This chain uses TRBV5-1 with TRBJ1-5; D remains unclear. The CDR3 covers 14 residues. Germline V lookup: CDR1 SGHRS, CDR2 YFSETQ. The V gene lost 0 bases and the J gene lost 0 bases, with 4 bases spanning the gap. The CDR3 here is CASSLGHSNQPQHF. The CDR3, as DNA: TGCGCCAGCAGCTTGGGACATAGCAATCAGCCCCAGCATTTT.

V is TRBV10-3 and J is TRBJ2-1, with 12 bases identical to TRBD2. This CDR3 has 16 residues. From germline, CDR1 is ENHRY and CDR2 SYGVKD. With 4 bases clipped from V and 6 bases from J, the junction kept 7 bases outside the gene matches. The DNA for the CDR3 is TGTGCCATCAGTGCGGGACTAGCGGGTTCATCCAATGAGCAGTTCTTC. Translation: CAISAGLAGSSNEQFF.

This clone was seen just once. CDR3 DNA sequence: TGTGCCAGCAGGTCCGGGACAGGGGCTCGGGAGCAGTACTTC. It is translated as CASRSGTGAREQYF. The chain couples TRBV28 to TRBJ2-7; 10 nucleotides align to TRBD1. CDR3 length: 14 residues. The germline CDR1 and CDR2 sequences are MDHEN and SYDVKM. Losses at the gene ends were 6 bases for V and 7 bases for J; bases not matched to a gene: 9.

This rearrangement joins TRBV5-4 to TRBJ2-1; 11 nucleotides agree with TRBD2. The junction had 3 bases not matched to a gene; V was cut back by 4 bases and J by 3 bases. Per germline, CDR1 SGHNT and CDR2 YYREEE (reference sequence). This CDR3 has 15 residues. Here the CDR3 DNA reads TGTGCCAGCAGCCCAGGGACTAGCGGCTACAATGAGCAGTTCTTC. Protein product: CASSPGTSGYNEQFF.

This rearrangement joins TRBV4-3 to TRBJ2-2; D is unresolved. V was clipped by 9 bases and J by 4 bases, with 6 bases between them. The CDR3 totals 11 residues. Per the germline V gene, CDR1 is LGHNA and CDR2 is YSLEER. The CDR3 loop reads CASKATGELFF. The CDR3, as DNA: TGCGCCAGTAAGGCCACCGGGGAGCTGTTTTTT.

This chain joins TRBV4-1 and TRBJ2-7; a possible D gene is TRBD1 (7 bases). V was shortened by 0 bases and J by 3 bases, with 18 bases between the two germline ends. The germline CDR1 and CDR2 sequences are MGHRA and YSYEKL. This CDR3 has 17 residues. CDR3 in amino acids: CASSQDRGTARGYEQYF. CDR3 bases: TGCGCCAGCAGCCAAGATAGGGGGACAGCGCGGGGCTACGAGCAGTACTTC.

The genes are TRBV7-2 and TRBJ1-5; D may be TRBD1 (5 bases). The CDR3 length is 16 residues. V dropped 5 bases and J dropped 2 bases, with 16 bases sitting between them. CDR1 and CDR2 (germline): SGHTA, FQGNSA. The CDR3 here is CASSTQTQGGNQPQHF. The CDR3 region has the DNA TGTGCCAGCAGCACCCAGACTCAGGGCGGCAATCAGCCCCAGCATTTT.

The V call is TRBV7-6, the J call TRBJ2-1, with D tentatively TRBD2 (7 bases). Germline V gene lookup returns CDR1 SGHVS and CDR2 FNYEAQ. The CDR3 loop spans 14 amino acids. The V end was cut by 3 bases, the J end by 12 bases, with 18 bases between. The CDR3 here is CASSFGSGGEVQFF. The CDR3 DNA follows: TGTGCCAGCAGCTTCGGCTCGGGGGGCGAGGTGCAGTTCTTC.

This clone was found a few times. The J gene is TRBJ2-3, the V gene TRBV4-1; weak D call: TRBD2 (7 bases). With 4 bases removed from V and 4 bases from J, the gap between germline ends came to 15 bases. CDR1 MGHRA and CDR2 YSYEKL come from the germline V gene. The CDR3 runs to 15 residues. DNA for the CDR3: TGCGCCAGCAGCCTTACTGGGGGGGGGCCAGATACGCAGTATTTT. Its translation is CASSLTGGGPDTQYF.